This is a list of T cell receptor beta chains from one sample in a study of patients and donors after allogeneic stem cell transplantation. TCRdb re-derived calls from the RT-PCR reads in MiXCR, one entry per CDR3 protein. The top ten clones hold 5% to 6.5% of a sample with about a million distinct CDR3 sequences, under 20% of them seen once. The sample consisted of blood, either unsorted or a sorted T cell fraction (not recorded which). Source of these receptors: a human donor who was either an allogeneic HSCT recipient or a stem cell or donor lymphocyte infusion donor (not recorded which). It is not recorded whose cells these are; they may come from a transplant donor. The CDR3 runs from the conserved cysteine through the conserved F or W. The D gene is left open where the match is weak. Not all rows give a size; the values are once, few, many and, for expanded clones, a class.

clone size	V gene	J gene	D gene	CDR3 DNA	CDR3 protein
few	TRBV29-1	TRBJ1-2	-	TGCAGCGTTGAAGAGAGATCGTATGGCTACACCTTC	CSVEERSYGYTF
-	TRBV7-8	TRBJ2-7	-	TGTGCCAGCAGCTCGATTATACATTACGAGCAGTACTTC	CASSSIIHYEQYF
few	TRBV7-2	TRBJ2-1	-	TGTGCCAGCAGCTCCCACCTCAGTGAGCAGTTCTTC	CASSSHLSEQFF
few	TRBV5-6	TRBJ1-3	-	TGTGCCAGCAGCTTGGTGGGGATCGGAAACACCATATATTTT	CASSLVGIGNTIYF
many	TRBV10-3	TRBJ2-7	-	TGTGCCATCAGTGACTTACTTCCCGGCTCCTACGAGCAGTACTTC	CAISDLLPGSYEQYF
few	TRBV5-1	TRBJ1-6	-	TGCGCCAGCAGCGGGAGGACATCTTATAATTCACCCCTCCACTTT	CASSGRTSYNSPLHF
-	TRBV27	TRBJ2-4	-	TGTGCCAGCAGTTCTCCGGGGATAACGGCCAAAAACATTCAGTACTTC	CASSSPGITAKNIQYF
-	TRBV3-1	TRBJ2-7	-	TGTGCCAGCAGCCAAGCCGCCTACGAGCAGTACTTC	CASSQAAYEQYF
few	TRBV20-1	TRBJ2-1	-	TGCAGTGCTGAACGCCAAGGGACTTATACCCAGTTCTTC	CSAERQGTYTQFF
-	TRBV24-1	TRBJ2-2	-	TGTGCCACCAGTGATTTGGGGGAGTCAGGCACCGGGGAGCTGTTTTTT	CATSDLGESGTGELFF
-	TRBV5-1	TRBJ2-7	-	TGCGCCAGCAGCTCACGGGACTCGAGCTCCTACGAGCAGTACTTC	CASSSRDSSSYEQYF
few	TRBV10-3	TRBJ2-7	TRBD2	TGTGCCATCAGTGGGAAACTAGCGGGGAACTACGAGCAGTACTTC	CAISGKLAGNYEQYF
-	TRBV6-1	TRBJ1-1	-	TGTGCCAGCAGTGATGACAGTTCGAACACTGAAGCTTTCTTT	CASSDDSSNTEAFF
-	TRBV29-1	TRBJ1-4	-	TGCAGCGCCGGACCAAGAAATGAAAAACTGTTTTTT	CSAGPRNEKLFF
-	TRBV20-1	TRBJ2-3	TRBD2	TGCAGTGCTAGCGTTGGGACTAGCGGGGCAGATACGCAGTATTTT	CSASVGTSGADTQYF
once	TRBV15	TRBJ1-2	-	TGTGCCACCAGCAGAGATCAGTGGACTGGCTACACCTTC	CATSRDQWTGYTF
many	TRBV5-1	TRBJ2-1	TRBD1	TGCGCCAGCAGCGTCTGGACAGGGGATTCCTACAATGAGCAGTTCTTC	CASSVWTGDSYNEQFF
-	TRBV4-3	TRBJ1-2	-	TGCGCCAGCAGCCCAGGTGGAAGGGAGGGGAACTATGGCTACACCTTC	CASSPGGREGNYGYTF
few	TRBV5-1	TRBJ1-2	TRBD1	TGCGCCAGCAGCGGGAACAGGGGACTAAGCTATGGCTACACCTTC	CASSGNRGLSYGYTF
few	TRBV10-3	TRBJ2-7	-	TGTGCCATCAGTGATCGCGCCCCGGGTGCCTACGAGCAGTACTTC	CAISDRAPGAYEQYF
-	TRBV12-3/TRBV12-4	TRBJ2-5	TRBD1	TGTGCCAGCAGTTTGTCGTGGACAGGGCCTCAAGAGACCCAGTACTTC	CASSLSWTGPQETQYF
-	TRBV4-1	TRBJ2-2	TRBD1	TGCGCCAGCAGCCAGGCGGACAGGGGAACCGGGGAGCTGTTTTTT	CASSQADRGTGELFF
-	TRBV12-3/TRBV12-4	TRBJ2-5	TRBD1	TGTGCCAGCAGCCATACACCCCGGGACAGGGGTAAAGAGACCCAGTACTTC	CASSHTPRDRGKETQYF
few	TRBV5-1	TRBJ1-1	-	TGCGCCAGCAGCTTGGAGAGGCGCGCTGAAGCTTTCTTT	CASSLERRAEAFF
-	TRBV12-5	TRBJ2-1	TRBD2	TGTGCTAGTGGTTTGGGTTCGACTAGCGGGGGGAGTGAACAGTTCTTC	CASGLGSTSGGSEQFF
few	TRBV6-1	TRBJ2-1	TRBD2	TGTGCCAGCAGCGGTACTAGCGGAGGCGCCTACAATGAGCAGTTCTTC	CASSGTSGGAYNEQFF
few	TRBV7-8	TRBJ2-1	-	TGTGCCAGCAGCCCCCTAACTAGGGGCAATGAGCAGTTCTTC	CASSPLTRGNEQFF
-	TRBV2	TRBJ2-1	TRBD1	TGTGCCAGCACGTCACGGCGACAGGGGGAGTACAATGAGCAGTTCTTC	CASTSRRQGEYNEQFF
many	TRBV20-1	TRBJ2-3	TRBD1	TGCAGTGCTAGAAACAGTCTAACAGGATTGACAGGGAGCTCCACAGATACGCAGTATTTT	CSARNSLTGLTGSSTDTQYF